This T cell receptor beta chain was captured in a study of cytomegalovirus exposure and HLA in healthy donors. PCR primers comprised 60 Vbeta and 13 Jbeta primers. Produced via immunoSEQ multiplex PCR; TCRdb's table is partial and in-frame only. Of roughly 120,000 clones in the sample, approximately 60% were seen once. On this clone: The target antigen is unknown.

Whole-study findings and limits: Generally TCR sequences proved uncommon, though certain public TCRs appeared in numerous donors. A few chains linked to CMV were shown in vitro to be specific for CMV antigens. Fewer N-insertions (relative to the roughly 630-donor mean) were reportedly seen in an Asian-associated ancestry cluster in a later analysis. About 87% or about 30% of the time was how often most TCR beta V segments were productive, according to an earlier analysis.

Looked up from germline, CDR1 is SGHDT and CDR2 is YYEEEE. V dropped 2 bases and J dropped 3; count of bases not matched to a gene: 11. This CDR3 is 17 amino acids long. The TCR sequence derives from a woman in her 30s in good health and CMV-seronegative. The chain links TRBV5-6 to TRBJ2-3; 8 bases align to TRBD2. The sequenced sample was PBMCs. The CDR3 sequence: CASSLLADRRATDTQYF. In DNA, the CDR3 is TGTGCCAGCAGCTTACTAGCGGACCGTCGGGCGACAGATACGCAGTATTTT.